This TCR beta chain was recorded in a study of T-cell reconstitution after alpha-beta-depleted transplantation in children. Points from the study as a whole: Hyperexpanded clones declined; after one year, newly produced T cells mostly supplied diversity. The study reportedly traced alpha-beta T cells about two months after transplant to several hundred expanded graft clones. TCRbeta diversity was high at day 60 in some patients (a result of surviving recipient T cells and thymic progenitors).

With regard to this clonotype: The target antigen is unknown.

The CDR3 runs 15 residues. The germline V and J ends were trimmed by 5 bases and 4 bases, with 15 bases remaining between them. Unique molecular identifiers were used to barcode this TCRbeta library. TCRdb processed the PCR reads anew with MiXCR; each CDR3 protein has one entry. This table has 80,000 to 100,000 distinct CDR3 sequences, about 25% appearing once. The material was PBMCs, obtained before TCRalphabeta/CD19-depleted stem cell transplant. The TCR originated in a boy younger than 10 with acute lymphoblastic leukemia, due to receive a stem cell transplant. The rearrangement links TRBV12-3 or TRBV12-4 to TRBJ2-4; a possible D gene is TRBD1 (6 bases). The CDR3 protein is CASSISSRGKNIQYF. The CDR3 DNA is TGTGCCAGCAGTATCAGTTCTAGGGGGAAAAACATTCAGTACTTC.